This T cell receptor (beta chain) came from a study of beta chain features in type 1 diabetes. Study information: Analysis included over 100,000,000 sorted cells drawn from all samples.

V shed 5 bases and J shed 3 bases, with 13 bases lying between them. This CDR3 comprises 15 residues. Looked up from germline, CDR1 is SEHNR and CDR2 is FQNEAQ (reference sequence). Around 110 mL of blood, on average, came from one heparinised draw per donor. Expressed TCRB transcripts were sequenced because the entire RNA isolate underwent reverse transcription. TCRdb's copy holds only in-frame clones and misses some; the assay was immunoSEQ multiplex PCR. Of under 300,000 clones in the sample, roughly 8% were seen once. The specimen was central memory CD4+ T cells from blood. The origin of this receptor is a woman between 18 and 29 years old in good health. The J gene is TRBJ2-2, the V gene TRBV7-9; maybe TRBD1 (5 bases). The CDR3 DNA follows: TGTGCCAGCAGCCGCTTAGGACATCACACCGGGGAGCTGTTTTTT. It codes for CASSRLGHHTGELFF.